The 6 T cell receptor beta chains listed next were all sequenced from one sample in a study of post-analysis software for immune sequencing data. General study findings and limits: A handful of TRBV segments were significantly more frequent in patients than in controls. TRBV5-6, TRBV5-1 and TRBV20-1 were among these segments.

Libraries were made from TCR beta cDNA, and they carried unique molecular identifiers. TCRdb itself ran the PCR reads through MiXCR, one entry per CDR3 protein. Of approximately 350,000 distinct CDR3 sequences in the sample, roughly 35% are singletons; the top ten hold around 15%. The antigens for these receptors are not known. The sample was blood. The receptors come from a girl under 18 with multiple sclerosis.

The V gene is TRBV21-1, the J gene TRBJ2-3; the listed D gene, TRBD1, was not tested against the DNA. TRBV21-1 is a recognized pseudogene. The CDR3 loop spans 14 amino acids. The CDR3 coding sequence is TGTGCCAGCAGCTGGGCGGACATGACAGATACGCAGTATTTT. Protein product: CASSWADMTDTQYF.

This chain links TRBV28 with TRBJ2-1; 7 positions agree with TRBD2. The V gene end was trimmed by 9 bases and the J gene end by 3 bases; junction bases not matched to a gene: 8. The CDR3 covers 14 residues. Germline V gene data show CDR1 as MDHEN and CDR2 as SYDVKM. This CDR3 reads CASRPGLNYNEQFF. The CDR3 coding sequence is TGTGCCAGTAGACCGGGACTAAACTACAATGAGCAGTTCTTC. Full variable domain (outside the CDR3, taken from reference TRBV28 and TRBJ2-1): DVKVTQSSRYLVKRTGEKVFLECVQDMDHENMFWYRQDPGLGLRLIYFSYDVKMKEKGDIPEGYSVSREKKERFSLILESASTNQTSMYLCASRPGLNYNEQFFGPGTRLTVL.

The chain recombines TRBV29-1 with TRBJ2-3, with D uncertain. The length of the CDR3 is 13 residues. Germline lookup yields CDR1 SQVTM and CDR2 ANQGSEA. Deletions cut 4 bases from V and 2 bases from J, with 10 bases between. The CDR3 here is CSVVAVDTDTQYF. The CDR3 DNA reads TGCAGCGTTGTTGCGGTCGACACAGATACGCAGTATTTT.

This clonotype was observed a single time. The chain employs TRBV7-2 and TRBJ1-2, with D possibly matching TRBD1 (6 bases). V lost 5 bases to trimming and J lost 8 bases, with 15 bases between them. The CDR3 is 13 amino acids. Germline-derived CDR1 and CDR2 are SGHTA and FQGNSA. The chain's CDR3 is CASSPGGAQGYTF. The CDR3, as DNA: TGTGCCAGCAGCCCCGGGGGGGCGCAGGGCTACACCTTC.

CDR3 DNA sequence: TGTGCCAGCTGGAAGCGTTCGAGCTCCTACAATGAGCAGTTCTTC. Translated: CASWKRSSSYNEQFF. This chain links TRBV25-1 with TRBJ2-1; D unclear. Trimming removed 8 bases from V and 0 bases from J, with 14 bases in between. The CDR3 consists of 15 residues. CDR1 is MGHDK, CDR2 SYGVNS, per germline.

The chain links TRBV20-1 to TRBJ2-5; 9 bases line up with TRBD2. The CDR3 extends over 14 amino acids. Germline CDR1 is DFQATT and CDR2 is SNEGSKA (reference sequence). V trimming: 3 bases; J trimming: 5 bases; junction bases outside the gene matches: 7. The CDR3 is CSARFSGGRETQYF. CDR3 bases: TGCAGTGCTAGGTTTAGCGGGGGTAGGGAGACCCAGTACTTC.